The 26 T cell receptor beta chains given below trace back to one sample, sequenced in a study of control samples from healthy donors and cancer patients. The data were produced by immunoSEQ multiplex PCR, yet TCRdb's version contains in-frame clones alone and is incomplete. The sample holds about 180,000 clones; roughly 89% are singletons and the top ten take around 1.4%. The material sequenced was blood. All receptors come from a woman between 50 and 59 years old in good health.

CDR3 protein: CASNRLQGGGYTF. CDR3 coding DNA: TGTGCCAGTAACCGTTTACAGGGAGGAGGCTACACCTTC. The chain couples TRBV19 to TRBJ1-2, with a weak D call TRBD1 (6 bases). The CDR3 sequence is 13 residues long. Trimming cost V 7 bases and J 8 bases, with 17 bases left between them. Germline lookup yields CDR1 LNHDA and CDR2 SQIVND (reference sequence).

The J gene is TRBJ1-2, the V gene TRBV30; D not certain. Trimming cost V 0 bases and J 8 bases, with 16 bases left between them. CDR3 length equals 14 residues. The germline CDR1 and CDR2 sequences are GTSNPN and SVGIG (reference sequence). The CDR3 DNA is TGTGCCTGGAGTGTCGGTGGAGGCCCACGGGGCTACACCTTC. Encoded protein: CAWSVGGGPRGYTF.

The V call is TRBV30, the J call TRBJ2-5; D is unclear. With 0 bases removed from V and 5 bases from J, the gap between germline ends came to 13 bases. The germline V gene encodes CDR1 GTSNPN and CDR2 SVGIG (reference sequence). The CDR3 is 14 amino acids. CDR3 bases: TGTGCCTGGAGTGTAGGCGGTACGAGGGAGACCCAGTACTTC. The encoded protein is CAWSVGGTRETQYF.

V gene TRBV3-1 (or the pseudogene TRBV3-2) combines with J gene TRBJ2-3, with 14 bases aligning to TRBD2. The V segment lost 0 bases and the J segment 1 base; nucleotides outside the gene matches: 6. The germline CDR1 and CDR2 sequences are LGHDT and YNNKEL (reference sequence). The CDR3 sequence is 19 residues long. For the CDR3, the DNA is TGTGCCAGCAGCCAAGATCCCCCGACTAGCGGGGGGGGCACAGATACGCAGTATTTT. Translated, it gives CASSQDPPTSGGGTDTQYF.

V and J are TRBV6-5 and TRBJ1-5; tentatively, D is TRBD1 (5 bases). The CDR3 loop spans 15 amino acids. Germline CDR1 and CDR2: MNHEY and SVGAGI. Trimming took off 0 bases at V and 4 bases at J, with 10 bases between the two ends. DNA of the CDR3: TGTGCCAGCAGTTACTCGGGGCAGGCTAATCAGCCCCAGCATTTT. This translates into CASSYSGQANQPQHF.

The rearrangement uses TRBV5-1 and TRBJ2-1; D might be TRBD1 (6 bases). The CDR3 spans 15 residues. Germline V CDR1 and CDR2: SGHRS, YFSETQ. The V end was cut by 4 bases, the J end by 3 bases, with 14 bases between. CDR3 sequence: CASSVTGFLYNEQFF. The CDR3 coding sequence is TGCGCCAGCAGCGTCACAGGGTTCCTCTACAATGAGCAGTTCTTC.

The chain uses TRBV10-3 and TRBJ1-6, with D uncertain. V dropped 10 bases and J dropped 8 bases, with 15 bases sitting between them. This CDR3 comprises 13 residues. Germline V gene lookup returns CDR1 ENHRY and CDR2 SYGVKD. CDR3 protein: CATSRGYDSPLHF. The CDR3 DNA reads TGTGCCACGTCGCGCGGATATGATTCACCCCTCCACTTT.

This chain uses TRBV7-8 with TRBJ1-1, with D unclear. Germline CDR1 reads SGHVS; CDR2 reads FQNEAQ. The V and J ends lost 3 bases and 2 bases respectively, with 4 bases between them. This CDR3 region has 12 residues. The CDR3: CASSFPNTEAFF. The CDR3 nucleotides are TGTGCCAGCAGCTTCCCCAACACTGAAGCTTTCTTT.

The chain recombines TRBV27 with TRBJ1-1; no clear D gene. The germline V gene has CDR1 MNHEY and CDR2 SMNVEV (reference sequence). This CDR3 spans 14 amino acids. V was shortened by 2 bases and J by 5 bases, with 12 bases between the two germline ends. Here the CDR3 reads CASSLIAGRTEAFF. The CDR3, as DNA: TGTGCCAGCAGTTTAATCGCAGGAAGAACTGAAGCTTTCTTT.

This chain joins TRBV5-5 and TRBJ1-1; D remains ambiguous. With 5 bases removed from V and 8 bases from J, the gap between germline ends came to 19 bases. Germline V gene sequence: CDR1 SGHKS, CDR2 YYEKEE (reference sequence). The CDR3 spans 14 residues. In nucleotides, the CDR3 is TGTGCCAGCAGTCTGAACACCGGGCCCCAGGAAGCTTTCTTT. Amino acids: CASSLNTGPQEAFF.

This clone was seen a single time. The V and J genes are TRBV10-3 and TRBJ2-3, with D perhaps TRBD1 (6 bases). Germline loops: CDR1 ENHRY, CDR2 SYGVKD. V lost 6 bases and J lost 0, with 10 bases in between. CDR3 length: 14 amino acids. The CDR3 sequence is CAIRGAFSTDTQYF. Written as DNA, the CDR3 is TGTGCCATCAGGGGGGCCTTTAGCACAGATACGCAGTATTTT.

This clone was observed a handful of times. The J gene is TRBJ1-4, the V gene TRBV6-1; D unresolved. Trimming took off 2 bases at V and 3 bases at J, with 19 bases between the two ends. The CDR3 runs to 18 residues. CDR1 is MNHNS and CDR2 is SASEGT in the germline V gene. CDR3 in DNA: TGTGCCAGCAGTGAATGGGCGGAAACGCGAACCTCTAATGAAAAACTGTTTTTT. Its protein is CASSEWAETRTSNEKLFF.

The chain uses TRBV5-3 and TRBJ2-5, with D unresolved. TRBV5-3 is an ORF for which the function is uncertain. The CDR3 totals 17 residues. V was trimmed by 5 bases and J by 0 bases, leaving 20 bases between them. The CDR3 loop is CARRMTTRAEYQETQYF. The CDR3 DNA follows: TGTGCCAGAAGAATGACGACCCGCGCTGAGTACCAAGAGACCCAGTACTTC.

This chain connects TRBV18 to TRBJ1-2; D remains unclear. Between the trimmed V and J ends, which lost 0 bases and 7 bases, there was a span of 12 bases. CDR3 length equals 14 residues. Germline V gene lookup returns CDR1 KGHSH and CDR2 LQKENI. This chain's CDR3 is CASSPPSAVFGYTF. In DNA form, the CDR3 reads TGTGCCAGCTCACCACCGTCGGCAGTATTTGGCTACACCTTC.

The chain is built from TRBV2 and TRBJ2-1, with D hard to call. The length of the CDR3 is 12 residues. Germline V lookup: CDR1 SNHLY, CDR2 FYNNEI. V lost 7 bases and J 8 bases, leaving 12 bases between the germline ends. DNA for the CDR3: TGTGCCAGCATTGTCCGGTATCATGAGCAGTTCTTC. Translated: CASIVRYHEQFF.

This clone has only one observation. The gene calls are TRBV4-3 and TRBJ1-4; 7 bases map to TRBD1. Trimming took 5 bases from V and 3 from J; bases not matched to a gene: 6. Germline assignment: CDR1 LGHNA and CDR2 YSLEER. The CDR3 loop spans 15 amino acids. The CDR3 loop reads CASSKDRLANEKLFF. The CDR3 DNA reads as TGCGCCAGCAGCAAGGACAGGTTGGCTAATGAAAAACTGTTTTTT.

The chain carries TRBV24-1 and TRBJ2-2; possible D gene TRBD2, 5 bases. CDR3 length: 16 residues. Germline V gene data show CDR1 as KGHDR and CDR2 as SFDVKD. V lost 3 bases and J lost 3, with 13 bases in between. In DNA form, the CDR3 reads TGTGCCACCAGTGATCCCAGCGGACGCTACACCGGGGAGCTGTTTTTT. Translation gives CATSDPSGRYTGELFF.

The V and J genes are TRBV6-5 and TRBJ1-3; weak D call: TRBD1 (6 bases). Trimming stripped 2 bases from V and 0 bases from J, with 8 bases between. Germline lookup yields CDR1 MNHEY and CDR2 SVGAGI. The CDR3 consists of 15 residues. The CDR3 DNA is TGTGCCAGCAGTTACGGGACAACCTCTGGAAACACCATATATTTT. It specifies CASSYGTTSGNTIYF.

The chain uses TRBV24-1 and TRBJ2-5, with TRBD2 matching 7 bases. From germline, CDR1 is KGHDR and CDR2 SFDVKD. The trim removed 4 bases at V and 4 bases at J, leaving 5 bases unmatched. The CDR3 has 14 amino acids. In nucleotides, the CDR3 is TGTGCCACCAGTGACCCACGGGGGGTAGAGACCCAGTACTTC. Translated, it gives CATSDPRGVETQYF.

The rearrangement links TRBV5-6 to TRBJ2-7; tentative D call: TRBD2 (5 bases). The ends were cut back, 5 bases at V and 10 bases at J, with 19 bases in the middle. The germline V gene has CDR1 SGHDT and CDR2 YYEEEE. This CDR3 spans 13 amino acids. CDR3 residues: CASRPAGVLGQYF. The DNA of the CDR3 is TGTGCCAGCAGGCCAGCCGGGGTATTAGGTCAGTACTTC.

This chain links TRBV4-3 with TRBJ2-5, with D possibly TRBD2 on 5 matching bases. There are 14 residues in the CDR3. Germline CDR1 LGHNA, CDR2 YSLEER. Trimming left V 0 bases short and J 4 bases short, with 9 bases between. The CDR3 DNA reads as TGCGCCAGCAGCCAAGATCGGGAACCAGAGACCCAGTACTTC. It translates to CASSQDREPETQYF.

This CDR3 reads CASSKKWTDTQYF. As DNA, the CDR3 is TGTGCCAGCAGCAAAAAGTGGACAGATACGCAGTATTTT. This chain links TRBV7-8 with TRBJ2-3; the D is unclear. Trimming left V 5 bases short and J 3 bases short, with 9 bases between. The CDR3 sequence is 13 residues long. Germline CDR1 is SGHVS and CDR2 is FQNEAQ. The whole variable domain, remainder taken from reference TRBV7-8 and TRBJ2-3, is GAGVSQSPRYKVAKRGQDVALRCDPISGHVSLFWYQQALGQGPEFLTYFQNEAQLDKSGLPSDRFFAERPEGSVSTLKIQRTQQEDSAVYLCASSKKWTDTQYFGPGTRLTVL.

The rearrangement links TRBV27 to TRBJ1-2, with 9 bases matching TRBD1. Trimming cost V 6 bases and J 5 bases; bases outside gene matches: 7. Germline V lookup: CDR1 MNHEY, CDR2 SMNVEV (reference sequence). The CDR3 has 14 amino acids. CDR3 sequence reads: CASRFGTGIYGYTF. The DNA of the CDR3 is TGTGCCAGCAGGTTTGGGACAGGGATTTATGGCTACACCTTC.

The chain joins TRBV5-1 to TRBJ1-4, with D unclear. This CDR3 has 15 amino acids. CDR1 SGHRS and CDR2 YFSETQ come from the germline V gene. V was trimmed by 4 bases and J by 6 bases, leaving 16 bases between them. The CDR3 sequence is CASSTLNRGDEKLFF. In DNA, the CDR3 is TGCGCCAGCAGCACATTAAACCGGGGAGATGAAAAACTGTTTTTT.

The rearrangement uses TRBV30 and TRBJ2-2, with no clear D. Germline-derived CDR1 and CDR2 are GTSNPN and SVGIG (reference sequence). The CDR3 runs to 17 residues. Deletions cut 0 bases from V and 4 bases from J, with 18 bases between. As DNA, the CDR3 is TGTGCCTGGAGTGTACGTAGGGTCACCCTCACCACCGGGGAGCTGTTTTTT. It translates to CAWSVRRVTLTTGELFF.

This chain uses TRBV6-1 with TRBJ2-3; no firm D call. Germline V gene data show CDR1 as MNHNS and CDR2 as SASEGT. The length of the CDR3 is 15 residues. Trimming pared 3 bases from V and 0 bases from J, leaving 10 bases between. CDR3 nucleotides: TGTGCCAGCAGTGAGGGTAGCTGGAGCACAGATACGCAGTATTTT. It encodes CASSEGSWSTDTQYF.